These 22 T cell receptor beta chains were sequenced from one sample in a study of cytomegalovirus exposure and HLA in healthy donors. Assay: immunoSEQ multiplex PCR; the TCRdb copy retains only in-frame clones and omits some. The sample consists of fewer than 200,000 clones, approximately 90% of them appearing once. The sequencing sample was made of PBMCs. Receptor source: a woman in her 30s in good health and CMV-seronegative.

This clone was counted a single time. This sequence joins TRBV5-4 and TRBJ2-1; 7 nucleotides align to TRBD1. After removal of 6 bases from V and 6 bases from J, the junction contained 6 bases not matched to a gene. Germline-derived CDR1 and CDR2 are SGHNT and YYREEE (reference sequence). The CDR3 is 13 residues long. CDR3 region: CASTPRGLNEQFF. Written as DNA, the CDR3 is TGTGCCAGCACCCCTAGGGGGCTCAATGAGCAGTTCTTC.

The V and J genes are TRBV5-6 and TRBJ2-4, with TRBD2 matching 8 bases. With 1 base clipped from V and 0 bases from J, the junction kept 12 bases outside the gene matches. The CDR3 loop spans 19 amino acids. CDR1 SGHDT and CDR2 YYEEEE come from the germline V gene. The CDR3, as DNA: TGTGCCAGCAGCTTGTTTACTAGCGGCCAACTTATAGCCAAAAACATTCAGTACTTC. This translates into CASSLFTSGQLIAKNIQYF.

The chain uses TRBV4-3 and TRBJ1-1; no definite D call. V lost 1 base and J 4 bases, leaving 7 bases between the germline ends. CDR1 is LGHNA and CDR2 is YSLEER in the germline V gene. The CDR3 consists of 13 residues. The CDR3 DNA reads TGCGCCAGCAGCCAAGTAGTAAGCACTGAAGCTTTCTTT. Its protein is CASSQVVSTEAFF.

In nucleotides, the CDR3 is TGTGCCAGCAGCCCCGGTGGACTCCCCAACGAGCAGTACTTC. Translated, it gives CASSPGGLPNEQYF. V gene TRBV7-6 combines with J gene TRBJ2-7; tentative D call: TRBD2 (5 bases). Germline-derived CDR1 and CDR2 are SGHVS and FNYEAQ. V lost 5 bases to trimming and J lost 5 bases, with 16 bases between them. The CDR3 spans 14 residues.

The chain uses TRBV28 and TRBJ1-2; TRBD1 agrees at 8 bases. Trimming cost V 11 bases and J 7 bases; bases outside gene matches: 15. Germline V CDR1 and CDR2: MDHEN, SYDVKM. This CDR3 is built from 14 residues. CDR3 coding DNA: TGTGCCGGACAGGCCCTGGGACAGGCAAGTGGCTACACCTTC. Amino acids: CAGQALGQASGYTF.

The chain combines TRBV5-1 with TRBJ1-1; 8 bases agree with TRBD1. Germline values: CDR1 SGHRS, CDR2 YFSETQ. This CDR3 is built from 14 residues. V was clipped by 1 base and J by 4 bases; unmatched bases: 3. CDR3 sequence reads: CASSLQGATTEAFF. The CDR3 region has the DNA TGCGCCAGCAGCTTGCAGGGGGCGACCACTGAAGCTTTCTTT.

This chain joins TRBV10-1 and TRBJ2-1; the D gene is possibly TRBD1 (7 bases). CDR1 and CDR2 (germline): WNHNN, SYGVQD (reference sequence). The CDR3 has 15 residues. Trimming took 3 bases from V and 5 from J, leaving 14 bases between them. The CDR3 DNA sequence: TGCGCCAGCAGTGAATCACAGGGGAGGAACAATGAGCAGTTCTTC. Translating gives CASSESQGRNNEQFF.

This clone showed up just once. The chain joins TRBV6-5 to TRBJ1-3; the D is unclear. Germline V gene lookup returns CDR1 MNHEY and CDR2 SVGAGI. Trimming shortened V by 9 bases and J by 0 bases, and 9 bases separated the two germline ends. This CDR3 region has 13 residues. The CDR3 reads CASSRDSGNTIYF. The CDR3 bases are TGTGCCAGTTCGAGGGACTCTGGAAACACCATATATTTT.

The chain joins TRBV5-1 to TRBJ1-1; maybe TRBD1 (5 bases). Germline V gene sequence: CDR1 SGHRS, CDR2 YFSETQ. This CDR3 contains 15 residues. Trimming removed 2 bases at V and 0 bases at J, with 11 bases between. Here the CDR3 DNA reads TGCGCCAGCAGCTTTCAAGACAGCCTGAACACTGAAGCTTTCTTT. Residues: CASSFQDSLNTEAFF.

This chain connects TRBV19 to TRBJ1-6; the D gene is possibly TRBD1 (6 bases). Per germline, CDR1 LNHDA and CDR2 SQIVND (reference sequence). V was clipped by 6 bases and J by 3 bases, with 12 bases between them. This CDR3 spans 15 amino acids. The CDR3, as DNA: TGTGCCAGTAGCGCCCGGACAGACTATAATTCACCCCTCCACTTT. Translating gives CASSARTDYNSPLHF.

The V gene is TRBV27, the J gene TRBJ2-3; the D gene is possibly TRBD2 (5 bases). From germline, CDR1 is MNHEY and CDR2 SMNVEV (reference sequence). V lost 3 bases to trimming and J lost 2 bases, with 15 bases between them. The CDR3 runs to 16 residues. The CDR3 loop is CASSLRVRGPTDTQYF. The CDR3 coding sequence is TGTGCCAGCAGTTTGCGGGTCAGAGGCCCCACAGATACGCAGTATTTT.

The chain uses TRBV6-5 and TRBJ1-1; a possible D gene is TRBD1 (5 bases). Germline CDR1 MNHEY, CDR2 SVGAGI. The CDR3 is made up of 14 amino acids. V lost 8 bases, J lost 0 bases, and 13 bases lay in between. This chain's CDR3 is CASGPMTVNTEAFF. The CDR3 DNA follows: TGTGCCAGCGGACCAATGACAGTGAACACTGAAGCTTTCTTT.

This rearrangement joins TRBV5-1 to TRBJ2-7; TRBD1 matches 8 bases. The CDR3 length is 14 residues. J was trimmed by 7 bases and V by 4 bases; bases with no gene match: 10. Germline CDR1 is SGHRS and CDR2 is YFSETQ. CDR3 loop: CASSPSGQVGEQYF. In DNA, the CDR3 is TGCGCCAGCAGCCCCTCGGGACAGGTGGGAGAGCAGTACTTC.

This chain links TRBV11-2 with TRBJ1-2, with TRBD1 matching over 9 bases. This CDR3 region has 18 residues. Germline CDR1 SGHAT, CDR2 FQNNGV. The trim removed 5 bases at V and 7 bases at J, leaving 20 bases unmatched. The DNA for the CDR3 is TGTGCCAGCAGCCCCCGGGGAGGACGGGACAGGGTCGGGGGTGGCTACACCTTC. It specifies CASSPRGGRDRVGGGYTF.

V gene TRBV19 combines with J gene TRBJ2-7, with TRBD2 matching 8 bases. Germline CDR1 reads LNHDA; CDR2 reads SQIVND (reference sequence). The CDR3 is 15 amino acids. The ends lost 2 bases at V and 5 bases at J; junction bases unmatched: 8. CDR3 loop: CASSISGTRRHEQYF. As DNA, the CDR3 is TGTGCCAGTAGTATATCAGGGACTAGACGGCACGAGCAGTACTTC.

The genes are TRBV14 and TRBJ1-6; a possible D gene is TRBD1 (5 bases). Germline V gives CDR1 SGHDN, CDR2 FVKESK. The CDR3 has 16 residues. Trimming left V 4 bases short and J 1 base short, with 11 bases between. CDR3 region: CASSPSDSSYNSPLHF. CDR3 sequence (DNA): TGTGCCAGCAGCCCCTCAGACAGTTCCTATAATTCACCCCTCCACTTT.

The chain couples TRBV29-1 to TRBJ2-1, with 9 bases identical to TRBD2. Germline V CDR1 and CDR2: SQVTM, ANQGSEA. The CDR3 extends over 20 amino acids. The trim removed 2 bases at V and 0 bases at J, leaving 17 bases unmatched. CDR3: CSVERSSLAGARGSYNEQFF. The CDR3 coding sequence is TGCAGCGTTGAAAGGTCTTCGTTAGCGGGGGCCCGTGGCTCCTACAATGAGCAGTTCTTC.

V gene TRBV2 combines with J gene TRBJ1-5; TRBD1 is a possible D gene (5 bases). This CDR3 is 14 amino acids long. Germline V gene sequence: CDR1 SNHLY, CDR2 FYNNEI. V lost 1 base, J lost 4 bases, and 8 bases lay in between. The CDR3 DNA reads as TGTGCCAGCAGTGAAGGCCGGACAAATCAGCCCCAGCATTTT. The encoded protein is CASSEGRTNQPQHF.

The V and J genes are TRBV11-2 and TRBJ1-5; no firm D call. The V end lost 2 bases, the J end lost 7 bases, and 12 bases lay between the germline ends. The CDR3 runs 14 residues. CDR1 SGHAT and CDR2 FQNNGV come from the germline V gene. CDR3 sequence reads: CASSLPGIGQPQHF. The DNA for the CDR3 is TGTGCCAGCAGCTTACCGGGGATAGGGCAGCCCCAGCATTTT.

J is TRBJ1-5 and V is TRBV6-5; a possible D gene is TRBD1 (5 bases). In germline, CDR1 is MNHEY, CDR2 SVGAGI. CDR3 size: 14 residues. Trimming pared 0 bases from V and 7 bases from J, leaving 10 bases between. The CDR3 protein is CASSYSGEVQPQHF. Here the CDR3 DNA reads TGTGCCAGCAGTTACTCAGGGGAGGTGCAGCCCCAGCATTTT.

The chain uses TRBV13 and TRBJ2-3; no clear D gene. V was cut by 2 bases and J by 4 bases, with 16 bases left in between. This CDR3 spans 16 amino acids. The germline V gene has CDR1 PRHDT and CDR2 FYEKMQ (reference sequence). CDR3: CASSLTASAQADTQYF. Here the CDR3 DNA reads TGTGCCAGCAGCTTAACGGCTTCAGCCCAGGCAGATACGCAGTATTTT. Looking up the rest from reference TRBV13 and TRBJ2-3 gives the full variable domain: AAGVIQSPRHLIKEKRETATLKCYPIPRHDTVYWYQQGPGQDPQFLISFYEKMQSDKGSIPDRFSAQQFSDYHSELNMSSLELGDSALYFCASSLTASAQADTQYFGPGTRLTVL.

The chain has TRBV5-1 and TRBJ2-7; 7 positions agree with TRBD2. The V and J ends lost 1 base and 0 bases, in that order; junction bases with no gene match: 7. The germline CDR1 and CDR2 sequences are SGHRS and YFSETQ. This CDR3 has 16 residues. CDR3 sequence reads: CASSLSAGVSSYEQYF. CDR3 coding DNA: TGCGCCAGCAGCTTGTCGGCGGGAGTGAGCTCCTACGAGCAGTACTTC.